This entry is about one TCR beta chain. Measured with immunoSEQ multiplex PCR; TCRdb has only the in-frame clones, and not every one. This sample has 65,000 to 95,000 clones; more than 70% occur once, and the top ten carry approximately 2%. This specimen comes from a study of OX40 agonist ivuxolimab in advanced cancers. Study-level background: Treatment of patients was with ivuxolimab, an agonistic anti-OX40 (CD134) antibody.

The germline gives CDR1 SGHNT, CDR2 YYREEE (reference sequence). The CDR3 sequence is 14 residues long. V lost 1 base and J lost 0, with 7 bases in between. The chain combines TRBV5-4 with TRBJ1-2; D is uncertain. Specimen: CD4+ or CD8+ T cells sorted from blood, collected in a trial of the OX40 agonist ivuxolimab. The receptor was isolated from an adult with an advanced solid tumor such as melanoma, head and neck, liver or kidney cancer. Written as DNA, the CDR3 is TGTGCCAGCAGCTTGCCAGCAACTAACTATGGCTACACCTTC. This translates into CASSLPATNYGYTF. Drawing the rest from reference TRBV5-4 and TRBJ1-2, the complete variable domain is ETGVTQSPTHLIKTRGQQVTLRCSSQSGHNTVSWYQQALGQGPQFIFQYYREEENGRGNFPPRFSGLQFPNYSSELNVNALELDDSALYLCASSLPATNYGYTFGSGTRLTVV.